This T cell receptor (beta chain) is from a study of shared clonotypes between healthy human individuals. Here immunoSEQ multiplex PCR was the method, and the copy in TCRdb shows in-frame clones only, minus some. The data show approximately 2,300,000 clones, approximately 90% seen once. Germline CDR1 LNHDA, CDR2 SQIVND (reference sequence). CDR3 length: 15 residues. V lost 3 bases and J lost 9, with 19 bases in between. The origin of this receptor is a man aged 18-30 years in good health. Some clones in this sample may be carry-over from other donors' samples. V usage is TRBV19 and J usage is TRBJ2-3; D might be TRBD1 or TRBD2, each matching 5 bases. The sample taken for sequencing was naive CD4+ T cells from PBMCs. As for subset: CD45RA+ positively selected. The CDR3, as DNA: TGTGCCAGTAGTATGTCCGTCGGGGCGGCGCAAACGCAGTATTTT. Translation gives CASSMSVGAAQTQYF.